The rows below give T cell receptor beta chains drawn from one sample of a study of cytomegalovirus exposure and HLA in healthy donors. Only in-frame clones appear in the TCRdb table, and some are missing; sequencing was by immunoSEQ multiplex PCR. The specimen's table records 100,000 to 150,000 clones. The specimen was PBMCs. These receptors were obtained from a woman in her thirties or forties in good health and CMV-seronegative. The CDR3 runs from the conserved cysteine through the conserved F or W. A D gene is named only where the DNA matches it firmly.

j_gene | v_gene | d_gene | CDR3nt | CDR3aa
TRBJ1-3 | TRBV10-2 | NA | TGCGCCAGCAGGGTGCAGGCCTCTGGAAACACCATATATTTT | CASRVQASGNTIYF
TRBJ1-1 | TRBV11-1 | TRBD1 | TGTGCCAGCAGAATTTCCGGGACAGGGAACACTGAAGCTTTCTTT | CASRISGTGNTEAFF
TRBJ2-4 | TRBV7-9 | TRBD1 | TGTGCCAGCATTCCCATGGGGGGACAGGGCGAAAACATTCAGTACTTC | CASIPMGGQGENIQYF
TRBJ1-2 | TRBV6-5 | TRBD1 | TGTGCCAGCAGTTACTCCGGGACAGGCAACTATGGCTACACCTTC | CASSYSGTGNYGYTF
TRBJ2-7 | TRBV5-1 | NA | TGCGCCAGCAGCCCCTCCCGGGACTGGTTCTACGAGCAGTACTTC | CASSPSRDWFYEQYF
TRBJ1-5 | TRBV19 | TRBD1 | TGTGCCAGTACCCGACAGGGCCAGAGCAATCAGCCCCAGCATTTT | CASTRQGQSNQPQHF
TRBJ1-2 | TRBV28 | TRBD1 | TGTGCCAGCAGTCCGACAGGGTGGTATGGCTACACCTTC | CASSPTGWYGYTF
TRBJ1-2 | TRBV19 | TRBD1 | TGTGCCAGTAGTCGGGACAGGGGTGACTATGGCTACACCTTC | CASSRDRGDYGYTF
TRBJ2-1 | TRBV6-4 | TRBD2 | TGTGCCAGCAGTTATCTAGCGGGGGGCTACAATGAGCAGTTCTTC | CASSYLAGGYNEQFF
TRBJ1-2 | TRBV5-1 | TRBD1 | TGCGCCAGCTACCAGACAGGGACCAACTATGGCTACACCTTC | CASYQTGTNYGYTF
TRBJ2-5 | TRBV19 | TRBD1 | TGTGCCAGTAGTATAGGCAGGGGACAGGGTGAAGAGACCCAGTACTTC | CASSIGRGQGEETQYF
TRBJ2-5 | TRBV7-8 | TRBD2 | TGTGCCAGCACCCCAGGACTAGCGGGGGGCGGATATCAAGAGACCCAGTACTTC | CASTPGLAGGGYQETQYF
TRBJ1-1 | TRBV6-5 | NA | TGTGCCACCCTAAATTTCGGGGGGAACACTGAAGCTTTCTTT | CATLNFGGNTEAFF
TRBJ1-6 | TRBV28 | TRBD1 | TGTGCCAGCAGTTTGCCCGACAGGGGCCCCAATTCACCCCTCCACTTT | CASSLPDRGPNSPLHF
TRBJ2-3 | TRBV19 | TRBD1 | TGTGCCAGTAGTATACTGAGGGGACAGAGCACAGATACGCAGTATTTT | CASSILRGQSTDTQYF
TRBJ1-2 | TRBV11-1 | NA | TGTGCCAGCAGCTTCTCGAGACAGTCATATGGCTACACCTTC | CASSFSRQSYGYTF
TRBJ1-6 | TRBV7-3 | NA | TGTGCCAGCAGCCGAGCAGCGGGGAGTTCACCCCTCCACTTT | CASSRAAGSSPLHF
TRBJ2-2 | TRBV9 | NA | TGTGCCAGCAGCCCATACGTCGGGGGTGGCGGGGAGCTGTTTTTT | CASSPYVGGGGELFF
TRBJ1-2 | TRBV6-5 | NA | TGTGCCAGCAGTAGGTCAGGCTCCTATGGCTACACCTTC | CASSRSGSYGYTF
TRBJ2-1 | TRBV7-3 | TRBD1 | TGTGCCAGCAGCTCAACGACAGGGCTCTCTTACAATGAGCAGTTCTTC | CASSSTTGLSYNEQFF
TRBJ2-2 | TRBV7-9 | TRBD2 | TGTGCCAGCAACGGACTAGCGGGGTCTACGGCCACCGGGGAGCTGTTTTTT | CASNGLAGSTATGELFF
TRBJ2-1 | TRBV7-9 | TRBD1 | TGTGCCAGCAGCTTAGGACAGGGGGCGTACAATGAGCAGTTCTTC | CASSLGQGAYNEQFF
TRBJ1-2 | TRBV28 | NA | TGTGCCAGCAGACCTTATCTGACGGAGCCCTATGGCTACACCTTC | CASRPYLTEPYGYTF
TRBJ2-3 | TRBV9 | NA | TGTGCCAGCAGCGAGGGGTTGAGTGGCGATACGCAGTATTTT | CASSEGLSGDTQYF
TRBJ1-5 | TRBV7-9 | TRBD1 | TGTGCCAGCAGCTCGGACAGGTCGTGGGAGCCCCAGCATTTT | CASSSDRSWEPQHF